One T cell receptor (beta chain) is described in this entry. The repertoire was sequenced with immunoSEQ multiplex PCR; TCRdb's copy has only in-frame clones and lacks some. The sample has fewer than 350,000 clones, 70% to 90% seen once. Residents of about two dozen US areas, aged about 18 to 95 years, made up the participants. Symptom resolution, clearance, or two negative PCRs marked donors in Cohort 3 as recovered. The data originate from a study of blood T cell repertoires in COVID-19. Study summary: Samples representing acute and convalescent COVID-19 were sourced from the United States, Italy and Spain. The cDNA or gDNA used as material had been derived from T cells, B-cell-depleted T cells, or PBMCs.

V was clipped by 6 bases and J by 3 bases; unmatched bases: 5. Germline CDR1 reads KGHDR; CDR2 reads SFDVKD. The CDR3 has 14 amino acids. The sample comprised PBMCs or T cells enriched from blood (not recorded which). The sequence was collected from a woman aged 40 to 50 who had recovered from COVID-19. This chain links TRBV24-1 with TRBJ2-5, with TRBD2 identical over 8 bases. The CDR3 is CATSQVSGEETQYF. The DNA for the CDR3 is TGTGCCACCAGTCAGGTTAGCGGGGAAGAGACCCAGTACTTC.